This TCR beta chain derives from a study of blood T cell repertoires in COVID-19. Background on the study: Spain, Italy and the United States supplied samples that represented acute and convalescent COVID-19. Sources were T cells, B-cell-depleted T cells, or PBMCs; the material itself was cDNA or gDNA.

Per the original data handling: Scientists estimated how many nucleated cells there were by amplifying reference gene primers. Produced via immunoSEQ multiplex PCR; TCRdb's table is partial and in-frame only. V and J calls and clone size are as listed in that table; D and trimming were resolved from the DNA. The sample holds around 57,000 clones, approximately 79% seen once. V shed 5 bases, J shed 2 bases, and the junction held 12 bases outside the gene matches. This CDR3 is 17 amino acids long. CDR1 and CDR2 (germline): MNHEY, SMNVEV (reference sequence). The specimen was peripheral blood. The chain links TRBV27 to TRBJ1-3, with 7 bases lining up with TRBD1. This TCR was sampled from a woman in her seventies with acute or convalescent COVID-19. As DNA, the CDR3 is TGTGCCAGCAGTCCGGGGGACAGACTTTTTGCTGGAAACACCATATATTTT. Its translation: CASSPGDRLFAGNTIYF.